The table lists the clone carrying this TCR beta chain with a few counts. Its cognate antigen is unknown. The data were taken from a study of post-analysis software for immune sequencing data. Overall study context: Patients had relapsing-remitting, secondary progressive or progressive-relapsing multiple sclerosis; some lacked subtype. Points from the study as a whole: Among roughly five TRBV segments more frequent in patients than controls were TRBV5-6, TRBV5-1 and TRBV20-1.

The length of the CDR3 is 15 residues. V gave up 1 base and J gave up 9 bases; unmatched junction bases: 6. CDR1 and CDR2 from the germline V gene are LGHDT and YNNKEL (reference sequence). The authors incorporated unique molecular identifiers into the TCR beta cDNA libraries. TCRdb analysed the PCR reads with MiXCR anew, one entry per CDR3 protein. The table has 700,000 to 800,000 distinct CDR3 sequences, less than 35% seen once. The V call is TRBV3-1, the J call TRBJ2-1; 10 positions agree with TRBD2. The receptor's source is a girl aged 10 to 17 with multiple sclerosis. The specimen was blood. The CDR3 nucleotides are TGTGCCAGCAGCCAAGGAAGCGGGAGGGCCACTGAGCAGTTCTTC. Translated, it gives CASSQGSGRATEQFF.